The rows below give T cell receptor beta chains drawn from one sample of a study of cytomegalovirus exposure and HLA in healthy donors. TCRdb's copy holds only in-frame clones and misses some; the assay was immunoSEQ multiplex PCR. The table shows fewer than 200,000 clones, with roughly 85% occurring only once. Sequencing was performed on PBMCs. These receptors came from a woman between 40 and 55 years old in good health and CMV-seronegative. The CDR3 runs from the conserved cysteine through the conserved F or W. A D gene is named only where the DNA matches it firmly. For some rows the clone size is stated as once, few or many, or as a class when expanded; others skip it.

clone size,V gene,D gene,CDR3 length,J gene,CDR3 DNA,CDR3 protein
few,TRBV7-8,NA,15,TRBJ1-6,TGTGCCAGCAGCACAGGTCCAGGGTTAAATTCACCCCTCCACTTT,CASSTGPGLNSPLHF
NA,TRBV7-9,TRBD1,14,TRBJ2-7,TGTGCCAGCAGCTTTGGGGACAGCTCCTACGAGCAGTACTTC,CASSFGDSSYEQYF
NA,TRBV7-9,NA,14,TRBJ2-5,TGTGCCAGCAGATCTGACAGGAAGAAGAGTGGCCAGTACTTC,CASRSDRKKSGQYF
NA,TRBV5-8,NA,16,TRBJ2-2,TGTGCCAGCAGCTCCGGGACTCGGAGGAACACCGGGGAGCTGTTTTTT,CASSSGTRRNTGELFF
NA,TRBV4-1,NA,15,TRBJ1-2,TGCGCCAGCAGCCAGGGAGAGAGTTTAGCCTATGGCTACACCTTC,CASSQGESLAYGYTF
NA,TRBV15,NA,15,TRBJ1-5,TGTGCCACCAGCAGAGGGGGAGGGGCTGGACAGCCCCAGCATTTT,CATSRGGGAGQPQHF
few,TRBV5-4,TRBD2,16,TRBJ2-1,TGTGCCAGCAGCCCCGGCCGGGCTAGCGGGAGCAATGAGCAGTTCTTC,CASSPGRASGSNEQFF
few,TRBV5-1,TRBD2,16,TRBJ2-7,TGCGCCAGCAGCTTGGTGCCAGCGGGGAACTCCTACGAGCAGTACTTC,CASSLVPAGNSYEQYF
NA,TRBV7-2,TRBD2,14,TRBJ2-7,TGTGCCAGCAGCTTAAGGACTAGCGGATACGAGCAGTACTTC,CASSLRTSGYEQYF
NA,TRBV9,TRBD2,19,TRBJ2-5,TGTGCCAGCAGCCCAGGGACTAGCGGGGGGGACTCCTTCTGGGAGACCCAGTACTTC,CASSPGTSGGDSFWETQYF
NA,TRBV15,NA,15,TRBJ2-2,TGTGCCACCAGCAGAGGTTCCGGGTTCACCGGGGAGCTGTTTTTT,CATSRGSGFTGELFF
NA,TRBV7-3,TRBD1,14,TRBJ1-1,TGTGCCAGCAGCTTGACAGGGATGAACACTGAAGCTTTCTTT,CASSLTGMNTEAFF
NA,TRBV5-1,TRBD2,17,TRBJ2-1,TGCGCCAGCAGCGAGACCGGGGGGGGAGCTTTGTTGGGTGAGCAGTTCTTC,CASSETGGGALLGEQFF
once,TRBV11-2,NA,15,TRBJ2-7,TGTGCCAGCAGTTCAAGCGGGCCTTCCTCCTACGAGCAGTACTTC,CASSSSGPSSYEQYF
NA,TRBV5-1,NA,16,TRBJ1-1,TGCGCCAGCAGCTTGGAGGGGCATCTGGGGAACACTGAAGCTTTCTTT,CASSLEGHLGNTEAFF
few,TRBV10-3,NA,17,TRBJ1-1,TGTGCCATCAGTGGATTCGGGACTTCGGGGGGATACACTGAAGCTTTCTTT,CAISGFGTSGGYTEAFF
NA,TRBV29-1,NA,14,TRBJ1-5,TGCAGCGTCTCCCGGGCAGGGTCCAATCAGCCCCAGCATTTT,CSVSRAGSNQPQHF
once,TRBV6-1,TRBD1,13,TRBJ2-7,TGTGCCAGCAGTAGGGGACAGTCCTACGAGCAGTACTTC,CASSRGQSYEQYF
once,TRBV7-9,NA,13,TRBJ2-1,TGTGCCAGCACCATAGCTGGGGGAGGTGAGCAGTTCTTC,CASTIAGGGEQFF
NA,TRBV19,TRBD2,15,TRBJ2-7,TGTGCCAGTAGTATAGTTAGCGGGGTTACCTACGAGCAGTACTTC,CASSIVSGVTYEQYF
NA,TRBV6-1,TRBD2,14,TRBJ2-7,TGTGCCAGCAGGACTAGCGGAGGGAGATACGAGCAGTACTTC,CASRTSGGRYEQYF
once,TRBV6-6,NA,15,TRBJ1-2,TGTGCCACCACGACCGAGAGGGAATCCGACTATGGCTACACCTTC,CATTTERESDYGYTF
NA,TRBV6-5,NA,14,TRBJ1-1,TGTGCCAGCACACCGGGACTTCCGAACACTGAAGCTTTCTTT,CASTPGLPNTEAFF
few,TRBV5-1,NA,14,TRBJ1-1,TGCGCCAGCAGCCCCTTAGGTGGGGAGACTGAAGCTTTCTTT,CASSPLGGETEAFF
once,TRBV28,TRBD1,15,TRBJ2-1,TGTGCCAGCAGTTTGGGACAGGGGATAATATATGAGCAGTTCTTC,CASSLGQGIIYEQFF
NA,TRBV12-5,TRBD1,13,TRBJ2-1,TGTGCTAGTGGTTGGGCAGGGGGCAATGAGCAGTTCTTC,CASGWAGGNEQFF
NA,TRBV7-9,NA,16,TRBJ2-5,TGTGCCAGCAGCTTAGAAGGTGGGGAGGTCTCAGAGACCCAGTACTTC,CASSLEGGEVSETQYF
NA,TRBV29-1,NA,14,TRBJ2-3,TGCAGCCCTTTGGTGCGACTAGGGACAGATACGCAGTATTTT,CSPLVRLGTDTQYF